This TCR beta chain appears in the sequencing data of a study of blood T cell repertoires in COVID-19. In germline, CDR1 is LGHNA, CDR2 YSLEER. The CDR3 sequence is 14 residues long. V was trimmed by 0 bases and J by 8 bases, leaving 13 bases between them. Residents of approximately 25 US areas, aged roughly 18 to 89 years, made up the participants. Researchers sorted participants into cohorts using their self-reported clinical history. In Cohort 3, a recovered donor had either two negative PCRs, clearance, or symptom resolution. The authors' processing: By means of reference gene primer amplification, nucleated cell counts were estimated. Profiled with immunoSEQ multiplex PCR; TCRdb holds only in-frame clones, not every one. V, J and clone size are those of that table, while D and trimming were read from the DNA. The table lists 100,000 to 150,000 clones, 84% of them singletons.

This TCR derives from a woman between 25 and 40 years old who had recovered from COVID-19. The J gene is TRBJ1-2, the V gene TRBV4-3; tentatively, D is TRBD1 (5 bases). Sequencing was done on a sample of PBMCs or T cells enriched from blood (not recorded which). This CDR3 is CASSQDLAGRGYTF. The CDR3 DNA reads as TGCGCCAGCAGCCAAGATTTGGCAGGGAGGGGCTACACCTTC.